This entry lists 7 T cell receptor beta chains sequenced from one sample in a study of blood T cell repertoires in COVID-19. The table came from immunoSEQ multiplex PCR; TCRdb's copy has only in-frame clones and leaves some out. The repertoire holds 200,000 to 250,000 clones, with 85% to 90% as singletons. Sequencing was performed on PBMCs or T cells enriched from blood (not recorded which). These receptors were obtained from a woman between 18 and 29 years old in a cohort exposed to, infected with or recovered from COVID-19 (not recorded which).

This rearrangement joins TRBV6-5 to TRBJ2-7; the D gene is possibly TRBD2 (7 bases). The CDR3 runs to 14 residues. Germline-derived CDR1 and CDR2 are MNHEY and SVGAGI. V lost 8 bases to trimming and J lost 7 bases, with 21 bases between them. CDR3: CASAPGGGFREQYF. Here the CDR3 DNA reads TGTGCCAGCGCCCCGGGGGGCGGGTTCCGGGAGCAGTACTTC.

The genes are TRBV6-1 and TRBJ2-7, with D possibly being TRBD2 (5 bases). The V and J ends lost 1 base and 3 bases respectively, with 13 bases between them. This CDR3 has 15 amino acids. CDR1 and CDR2 (germline): MNHNS, SASEGT. The CDR3 here is CASSEDRDSLYEQYF. The CDR3 DNA follows: TGTGCCAGCAGTGAAGACCGGGATTCCCTCTACGAGCAGTACTTC.

This CDR3 reads CATARESGGNTIYF. CDR3 in DNA: TGTGCCACGGCGCGCGAGAGCGGTGGAAACACCATATATTTT. This rearrangement joins TRBV10-3 to TRBJ1-3; D unclear. Germline loops: CDR1 ENHRY, CDR2 SYGVKD. This CDR3 is built from 14 residues. Trimming cost V 10 bases and J 3 bases, with 16 bases left between them.

This CDR3 is CASSVGLAADYEQYF. As DNA, the CDR3 is TGTGCCAGCAGCGTCGGACTAGCGGCCGACTACGAGCAGTACTTC. V gene TRBV4-2 combines with J gene TRBJ2-7; 10 nucleotides line up with TRBD2. The CDR3 is made up of 15 amino acids. V lost 5 bases to trimming and J lost 3 bases; unmatched junction nucleotides: 7. Germline V lookup: CDR1 LGHNA, CDR2 YNFKEQ.

This chain links TRBV27 with TRBJ2-1, with TRBD2 matching over 9 bases. The trim removed 4 bases at V and 1 base at J, leaving 5 bases unmatched. The CDR3 covers 16 residues. Germline CDR1 reads MNHEY; CDR2 reads SMNVEV (reference sequence). CDR3 nucleotides: TGTGCCAGCAGTTCGTTTGCGGGAGGGTCCTACAATGAGCAGTTCTTC. Translating gives CASSSFAGGSYNEQFF.

This chain joins TRBV28 and TRBJ1-2; a weak D match, TRBD1 (5 bases). The CDR3 loop spans 14 amino acids. Trimming pared 3 bases from V and 7 bases from J, leaving 15 bases between. Looked up from germline, CDR1 is MDHEN and CDR2 is SYDVKM. CDR3 nucleotide sequence: TGTGCCAGCAGTTTCGGGGGGAGGGGCCCTGGCTACACCTTC. This encodes CASSFGGRGPGYTF.

J is TRBJ1-1 and V is TRBV11-2, with D perhaps TRBD1 (5 bases). CDR1 and CDR2 from the germline V gene are SGHAT and FQNNGV. This CDR3 is built from 13 residues. Trimming cost V 6 bases and J 6 bases, with 14 bases left between them. DNA for the CDR3: TGTGCCAGCAGTTCCTGGGGGGACGCTGAAGCTTTCTTT. Protein sequence: CASSSWGDAEAFF.